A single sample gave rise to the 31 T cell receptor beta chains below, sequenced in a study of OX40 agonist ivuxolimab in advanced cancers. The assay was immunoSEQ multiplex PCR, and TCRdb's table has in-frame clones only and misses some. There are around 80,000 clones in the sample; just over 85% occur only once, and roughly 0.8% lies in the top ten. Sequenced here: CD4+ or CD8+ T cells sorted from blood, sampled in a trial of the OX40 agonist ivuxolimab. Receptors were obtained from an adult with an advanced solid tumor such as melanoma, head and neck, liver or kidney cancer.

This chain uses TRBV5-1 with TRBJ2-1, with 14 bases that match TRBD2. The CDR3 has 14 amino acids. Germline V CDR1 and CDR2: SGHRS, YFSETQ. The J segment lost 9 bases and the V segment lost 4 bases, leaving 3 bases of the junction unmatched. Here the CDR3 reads CASSEGLAGVEQFF. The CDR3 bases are TGCGCCAGCAGCGAGGGACTAGCGGGAGTTGAGCAGTTCTTC.

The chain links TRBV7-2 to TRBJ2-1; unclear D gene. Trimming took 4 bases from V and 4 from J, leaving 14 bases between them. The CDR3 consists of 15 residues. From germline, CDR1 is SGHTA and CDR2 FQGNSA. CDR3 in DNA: TGTGCCAGCAGCTCCCCCCCCCTACGGTACAATGAGCAGTTCTTC. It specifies CASSSPPLRYNEQFF.

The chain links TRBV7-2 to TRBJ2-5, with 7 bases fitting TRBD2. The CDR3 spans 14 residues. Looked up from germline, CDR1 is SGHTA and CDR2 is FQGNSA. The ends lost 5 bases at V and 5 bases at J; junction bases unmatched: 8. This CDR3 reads CASSLGLVGETQYF. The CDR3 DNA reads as TGTGCCAGCAGCCTAGGACTAGTCGGGGAGACCCAGTACTTC. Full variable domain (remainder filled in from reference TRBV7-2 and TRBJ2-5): GAGVSQSPSNKVTEKGKDVELRCDPISGHTALYWYRQSLGQGLEFLIYFQGNSAPDKSGLPSDRFSAERTGGSVSTLTIQRTQQEDSAVYLCASSLGLVGETQYFGPGTRLLVL.

The CDR3 nucleotides read TGTGCTAGTGGTTTGAGCAGCACAGATACGCAGTATTTT. Protein product: CASGLSSTDTQYF. The chain employs TRBV12-5 and TRBJ2-3, with no clear D. V was clipped by 2 bases and J by 0 bases, with 3 bases between them. The CDR3 consists of 13 residues. The germline gives CDR1 LGHNT, CDR2 FRNRAP. The whole variable domain, filled in from reference TRBV12-5 and TRBJ2-3, reads DARVTQTPRHKVTEMGQEVTMRCQPILGHNTVFWYRQTMMQGLELLAYFRNRAPLDDSGMPKDRFSAEMPDATLATLKIQPSEPRDSAVYFCASGLSSTDTQYFGPGTRLTVL.

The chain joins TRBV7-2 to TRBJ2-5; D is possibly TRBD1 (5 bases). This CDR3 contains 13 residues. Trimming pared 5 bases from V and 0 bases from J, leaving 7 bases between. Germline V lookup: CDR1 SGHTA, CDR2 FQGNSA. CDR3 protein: CASSLGDQETQYF. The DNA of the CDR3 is TGTGCCAGCAGCCTAGGGGACCAAGAGACCCAGTACTTC.

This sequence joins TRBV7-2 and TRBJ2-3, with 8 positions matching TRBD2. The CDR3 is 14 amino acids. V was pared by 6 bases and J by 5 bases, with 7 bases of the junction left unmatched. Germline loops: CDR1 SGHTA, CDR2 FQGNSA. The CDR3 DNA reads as TGTGCCAGCAGGTTGGGACTAGGGGAAGATACGCAGTATTTT. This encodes CASRLGLGEDTQYF.

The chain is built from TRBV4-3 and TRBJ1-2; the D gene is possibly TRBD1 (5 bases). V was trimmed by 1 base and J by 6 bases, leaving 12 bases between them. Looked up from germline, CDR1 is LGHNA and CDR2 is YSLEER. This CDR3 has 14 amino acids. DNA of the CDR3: TGCGCCAGCAGCCAAGTCGGGCAGGGCGATGGCTACACCTTC. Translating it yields CASSQVGQGDGYTF.

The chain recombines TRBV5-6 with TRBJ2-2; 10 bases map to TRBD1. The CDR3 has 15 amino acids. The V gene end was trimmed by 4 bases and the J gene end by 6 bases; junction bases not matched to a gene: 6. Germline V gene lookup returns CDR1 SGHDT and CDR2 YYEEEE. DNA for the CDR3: TGTGCCAGCAGCACCGGGACAGGGGCGGCCGGGGAGCTGTTTTTT. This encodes CASSTGTGAAGELFF. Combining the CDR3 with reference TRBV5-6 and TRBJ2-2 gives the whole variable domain DAGVTQSPTHLIKTRGQQVTLRCSPKSGHDTVSWYQQALGQGPQFIFQYYEEEERQRGNFPDRFSGHQFPNYSSELNVNALLLGDSALYLCASSTGTGAAGELFFGEGSRLTVL.

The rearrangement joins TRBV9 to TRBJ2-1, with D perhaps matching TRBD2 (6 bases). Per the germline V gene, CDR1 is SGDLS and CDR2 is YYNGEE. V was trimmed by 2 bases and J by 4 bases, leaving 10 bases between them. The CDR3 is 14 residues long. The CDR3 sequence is CASSVRDLYNEQFF. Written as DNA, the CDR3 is TGTGCCAGCAGCGTCCGGGACTTATACAATGAGCAGTTCTTC.

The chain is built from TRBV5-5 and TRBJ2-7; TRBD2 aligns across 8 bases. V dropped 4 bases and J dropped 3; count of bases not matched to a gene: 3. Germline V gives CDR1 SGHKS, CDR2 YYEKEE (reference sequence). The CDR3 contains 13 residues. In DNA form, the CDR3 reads TGTGCCAGCAGCCCAGCGGGGGTCTACGAGCAGTACTTC. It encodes CASSPAGVYEQYF.

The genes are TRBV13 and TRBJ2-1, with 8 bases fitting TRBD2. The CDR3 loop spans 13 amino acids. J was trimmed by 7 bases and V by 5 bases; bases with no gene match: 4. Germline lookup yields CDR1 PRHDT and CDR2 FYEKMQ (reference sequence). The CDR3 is CASSGSGGNEQFF. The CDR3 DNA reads TGTGCCAGCAGCGGCTCGGGGGGGAATGAGCAGTTCTTC.

CDR3 protein: CSVGSRDSVTDTQYF. CDR3 sequence (DNA): TGCAGCGTCGGAAGTCGGGACAGTGTAACAGATACGCAGTATTTT. The chain is built from TRBV29-1 and TRBJ2-3, with 7 bases aligning to TRBD1. The V segment lost 6 bases and the J segment 3 bases; nucleotides outside the gene matches: 12. The CDR3 covers 15 residues. From germline, CDR1 is SQVTM and CDR2 ANQGSEA.

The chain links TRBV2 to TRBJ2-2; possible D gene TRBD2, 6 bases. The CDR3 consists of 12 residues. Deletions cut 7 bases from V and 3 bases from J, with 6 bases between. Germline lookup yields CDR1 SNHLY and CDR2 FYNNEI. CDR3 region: CASTGDTGELFF. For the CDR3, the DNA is TGTGCCAGCACGGGGGACACCGGGGAGCTGTTTTTT.

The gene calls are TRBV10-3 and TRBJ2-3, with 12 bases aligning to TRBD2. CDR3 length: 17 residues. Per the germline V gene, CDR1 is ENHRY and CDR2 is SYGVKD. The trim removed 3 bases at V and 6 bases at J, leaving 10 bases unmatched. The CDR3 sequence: CAISDYGLAGSGDTQYF. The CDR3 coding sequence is TGTGCCATCAGTGACTACGGACTAGCGGGGTCGGGGGATACGCAGTATTTT.

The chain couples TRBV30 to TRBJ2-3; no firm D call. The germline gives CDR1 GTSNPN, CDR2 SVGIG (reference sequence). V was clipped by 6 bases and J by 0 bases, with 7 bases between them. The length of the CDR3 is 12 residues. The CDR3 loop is CACDESTDTQYF. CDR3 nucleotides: TGTGCCTGCGACGAGAGCACAGATACGCAGTATTTT.

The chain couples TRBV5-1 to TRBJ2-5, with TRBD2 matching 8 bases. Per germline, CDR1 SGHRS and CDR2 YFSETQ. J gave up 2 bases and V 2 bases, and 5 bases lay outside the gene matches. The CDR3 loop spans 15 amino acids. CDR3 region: CASSFLAGTQETQYF. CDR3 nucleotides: TGCGCCAGCAGCTTCCTAGCGGGTACGCAAGAGACCCAGTACTTC.

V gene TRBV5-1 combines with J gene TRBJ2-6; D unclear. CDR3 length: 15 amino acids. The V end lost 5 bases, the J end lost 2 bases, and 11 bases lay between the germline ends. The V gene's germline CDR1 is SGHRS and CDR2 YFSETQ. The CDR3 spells CASRTEVTGANVLTF. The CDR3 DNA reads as TGCGCCAGCAGGACCGAGGTCACTGGGGCCAACGTCCTGACTTTC.

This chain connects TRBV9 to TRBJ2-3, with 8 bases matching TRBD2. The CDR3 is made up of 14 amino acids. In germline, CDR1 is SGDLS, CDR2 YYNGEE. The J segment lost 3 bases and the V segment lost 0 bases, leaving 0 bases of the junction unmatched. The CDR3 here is CASSVASGTDTQYF. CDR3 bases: TGTGCCAGCAGCGTAGCTAGCGGGACAGATACGCAGTATTTT.

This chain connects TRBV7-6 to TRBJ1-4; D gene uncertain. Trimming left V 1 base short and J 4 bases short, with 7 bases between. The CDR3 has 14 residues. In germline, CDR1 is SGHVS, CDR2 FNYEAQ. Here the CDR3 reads CASSLGGSNEKLFF. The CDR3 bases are TGTGCCAGCAGCTTAGGTGGGAGTAATGAAAAACTGTTTTTT.

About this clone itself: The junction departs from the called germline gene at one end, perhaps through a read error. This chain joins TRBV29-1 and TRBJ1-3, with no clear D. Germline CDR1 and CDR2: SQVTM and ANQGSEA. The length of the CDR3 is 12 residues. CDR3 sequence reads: CSVEPRWKHHIF. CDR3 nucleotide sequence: TGCAGCGTTGAACCACGGTGGAAACACCATATATTT.

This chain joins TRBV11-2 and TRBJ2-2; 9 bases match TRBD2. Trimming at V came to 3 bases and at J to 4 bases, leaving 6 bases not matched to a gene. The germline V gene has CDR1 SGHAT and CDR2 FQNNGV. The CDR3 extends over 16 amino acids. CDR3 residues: CASSLLREGRTGELFF. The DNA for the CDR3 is TGTGCCAGCAGCTTGTTGCGGGAGGGCCGCACCGGGGAGCTGTTTTTT.

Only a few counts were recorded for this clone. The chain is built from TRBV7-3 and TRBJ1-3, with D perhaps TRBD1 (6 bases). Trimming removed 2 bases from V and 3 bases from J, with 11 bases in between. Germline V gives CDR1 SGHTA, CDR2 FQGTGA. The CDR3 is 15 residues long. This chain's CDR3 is CASSLYGGRGNTIYF. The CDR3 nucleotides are TGTGCCAGCAGCTTATACGGGGGCCGTGGAAACACCATATATTTT.

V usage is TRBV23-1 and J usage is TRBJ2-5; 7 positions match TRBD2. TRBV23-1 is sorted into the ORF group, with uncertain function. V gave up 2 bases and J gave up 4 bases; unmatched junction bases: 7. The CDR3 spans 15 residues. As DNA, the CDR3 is TGCGCCAGCAGTCAAAAATTGGGGAGGGGAGAGACCCAGTACTTC. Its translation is CASSQKLGRGETQYF.

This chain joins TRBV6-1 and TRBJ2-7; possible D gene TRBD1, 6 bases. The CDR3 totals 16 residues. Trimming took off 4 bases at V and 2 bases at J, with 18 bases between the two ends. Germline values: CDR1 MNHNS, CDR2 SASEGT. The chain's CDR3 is CASSVGGTGPAYEQYF. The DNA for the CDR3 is TGTGCCAGCAGTGTAGGGGGTACAGGTCCCGCCTACGAGCAGTACTTC.

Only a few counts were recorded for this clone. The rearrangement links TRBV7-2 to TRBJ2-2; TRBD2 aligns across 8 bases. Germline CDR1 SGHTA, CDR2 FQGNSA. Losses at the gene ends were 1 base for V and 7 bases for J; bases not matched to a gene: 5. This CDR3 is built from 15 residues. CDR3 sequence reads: CASSLVGLGDGELFF. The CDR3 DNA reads TGTGCCAGCAGCTTAGTGGGACTAGGGGACGGGGAGCTGTTTTTT. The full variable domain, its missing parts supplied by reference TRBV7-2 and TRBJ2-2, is GAGVSQSPSNKVTEKGKDVELRCDPISGHTALYWYRQSLGQGLEFLIYFQGNSAPDKSGLPSDRFSAERTGGSVSTLTIQRTQQEDSAVYLCASSLVGLGDGELFFGEGSRLTVL.

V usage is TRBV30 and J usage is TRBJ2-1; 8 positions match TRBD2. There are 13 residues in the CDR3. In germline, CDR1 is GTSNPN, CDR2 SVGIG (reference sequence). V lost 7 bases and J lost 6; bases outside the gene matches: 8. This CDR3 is CASTGGGPNEQFF. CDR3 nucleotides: TGTGCCTCCACGGGGGGGGGCCCCAATGAGCAGTTCTTC.

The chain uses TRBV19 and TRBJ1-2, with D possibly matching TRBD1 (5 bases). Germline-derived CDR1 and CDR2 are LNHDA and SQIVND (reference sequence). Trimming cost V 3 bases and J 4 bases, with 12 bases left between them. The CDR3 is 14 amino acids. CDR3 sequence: CASSMLGTLYGYTF. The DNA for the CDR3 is TGTGCCAGTAGTATGTTGGGGACCCTCTATGGCTACACCTTC.

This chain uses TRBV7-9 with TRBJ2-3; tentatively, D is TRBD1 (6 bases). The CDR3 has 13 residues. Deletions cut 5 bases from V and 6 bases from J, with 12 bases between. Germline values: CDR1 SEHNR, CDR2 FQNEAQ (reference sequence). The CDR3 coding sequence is TGTGCCAGCAGCCCTCGACAGGTCGATACGCAGTATTTT. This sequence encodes CASSPRQVDTQYF.

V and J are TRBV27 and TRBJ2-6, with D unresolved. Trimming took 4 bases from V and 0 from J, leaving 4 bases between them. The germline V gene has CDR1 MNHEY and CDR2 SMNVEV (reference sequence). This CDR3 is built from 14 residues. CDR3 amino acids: CASSSSSGANVLTF. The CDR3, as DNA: TGTGCCAGCAGTTCCAGCTCTGGGGCCAACGTCCTGACTTTC.

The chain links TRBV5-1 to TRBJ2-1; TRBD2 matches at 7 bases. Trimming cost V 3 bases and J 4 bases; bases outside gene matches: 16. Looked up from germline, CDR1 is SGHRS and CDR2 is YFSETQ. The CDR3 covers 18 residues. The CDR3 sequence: CASSSTTGAGGLYNEQFF. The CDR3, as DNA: TGCGCCAGCAGCTCGACCACCGGGGCCGGGGGACTATACAATGAGCAGTTCTTC.

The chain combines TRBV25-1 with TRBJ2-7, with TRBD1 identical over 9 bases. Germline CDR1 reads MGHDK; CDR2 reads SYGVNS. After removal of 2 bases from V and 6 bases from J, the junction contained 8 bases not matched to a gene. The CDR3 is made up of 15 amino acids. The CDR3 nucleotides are TGTGCCAGCAGTGAACTCGAGGACAGGGGACGCGAGCAGTACTTC. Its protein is CASSELEDRGREQYF.